Included here is one T cell receptor beta chain sequence, with context. Antigen specificity is unknown. The record originates from a study of vaccination and CD4 T cells after COVID-19. Turning to the study itself: The post-vaccine samples came a median approximately 75 days after dose two (range 14 to 241).

CD4+ T cells that had been cultured provided DNA sequenced with the Oncomine TCR Beta short-read assay. TCRdb re-analysed the PCR reads in MiXCR, keeping a single row per CDR3 protein. The table has 19,000 or so distinct CDR3 sequences, about two fifths seen once. The treatment is: approximately 10-day PBMC culture with coronavirus spike peptide pools or control peptides (ViraFEST assay). CDR3 size: 17 residues. The V gene's germline CDR1 is SGHTA and CDR2 FQGTGA. Between the trimmed V and J ends, which lost 4 bases and 0 bases, there was a span of 17 bases. The chain recombines TRBV7-3 with TRBJ2-3, with D perhaps matching TRBD2 (6 bases). Sequencing input: CD4+ T cells from blood, cultured in vitro. The sequence derives from a human donor who had recovered from COVID-19. The CDR3 DNA reads TGTGCCAGCAGCTCTTCCCACGGGACTCCTAGCACAGATACGCAGTATTTT. Translating it yields CASSSSHGTPSTDTQYF.